The T cell receptor beta chain described here comes from a study of OX40 agonist ivuxolimab in advanced cancers. V shed 2 bases and J shed 5 bases, with 17 bases lying between them. This CDR3 has 16 residues. CDR1 is MDHEN and CDR2 is SYDVKM in the germline V gene. The table came from immunoSEQ multiplex PCR; TCRdb's copy has only in-frame clones and leaves some out. The data show tens of thousands of clones, roughly 87% seen once. Turning to this clone: The antigen remains unidentified.

General study results and limits: Dose levels from 0.1 to 3.0 mg/kg saw CD4+ and CD8+ blood T cells expand clonally by week 6.

This sequence originates from an adult with an advanced solid tumor such as melanoma, head and neck, liver or kidney cancer. Specimen: CD4+ or CD8+ T cells sorted from blood, collected in a trial of the OX40 agonist ivuxolimab. The chain has TRBV28 and TRBJ2-3; D is possibly TRBD2 (5 bases). The CDR3 protein is CASSLNGEGSGDTQYF. The CDR3 DNA reads TGTGCCAGCAGTTTAAATGGGGAAGGGAGTGGAGATACGCAGTATTTT. The complete variable domain, with remaining parts taken from reference TRBV28 and TRBJ2-3, reads DVKVTQSSRYLVKRTGEKVFLECVQDMDHENMFWYRQDPGLGLRLIYFSYDVKMKEKGDIPEGYSVSREKKERFSLILESASTNQTSMYLCASSLNGEGSGDTQYFGPGTRLTVL.